This TCR beta chain was obtained from a study of technical replicates of blood from four donors listed by TCRdb under 2017. Details on this clone: The target of this receptor is not known. No quality values exist for individual bases; no much larger clone is one base distant.

Inclusive of the bounding cysteine and phenylalanine, the CDR3 is 16 residues long. CDR3 DNA only is kept here, 48 bases in frame from base 1. Based on the germline V gene, the CDR1 and CDR2 sequences are MGHRA and YSYEKL. The trim is 1 base for V and 4 bases for J, with a gap of 14 bases between the germline ends. Library preparation was by the immunoSEQ multiplex PCR assay. Drawn from immuneACCESS, this table holds only the in-frame rearrangements with V and J called that TCRdb kept. Clones are partly lost; checked studies trace under half to an unresolved V gene and leave the rest unexplained. This sample holds about 94,000 clones; around 95% were observed only once. Clones ranked in the top ten supply 0.2% to 0.25% of the sample.

This chain joins TRBV4-1 to TRBJ1-5; 5 matching bases give a weak D call of TRBD1. The specimen sequenced was T cells isolated from PBMCs. The source of this sequence is a human donor in good health. The CDR3 region has the sequence CASSQVAQGGNQPQHF. The DNA is TGCGCCAGCAGCCAAGTCGCGCAGGGCGGTAATCAGCCCCAGCATTTT.